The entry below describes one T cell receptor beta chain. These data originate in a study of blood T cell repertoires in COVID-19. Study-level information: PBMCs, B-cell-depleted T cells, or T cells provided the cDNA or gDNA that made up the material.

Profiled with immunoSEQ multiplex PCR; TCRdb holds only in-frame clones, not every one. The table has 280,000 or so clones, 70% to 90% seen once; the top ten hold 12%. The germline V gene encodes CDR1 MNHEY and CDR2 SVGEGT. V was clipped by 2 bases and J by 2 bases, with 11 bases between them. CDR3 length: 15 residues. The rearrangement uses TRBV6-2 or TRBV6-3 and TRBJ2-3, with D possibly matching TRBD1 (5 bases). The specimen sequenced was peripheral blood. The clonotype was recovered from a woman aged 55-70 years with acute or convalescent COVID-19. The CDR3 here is CASSYLGQNTDTQYF. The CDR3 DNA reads TGTGCCAGCAGTTACCTTGGACAAAACACAGATACGCAGTATTTT.